This is a list of T cell receptor beta chains from one sample in a study of blood T cell repertoires in COVID-19. The repertoire was sequenced with immunoSEQ multiplex PCR; TCRdb's copy has only in-frame clones and lacks some. The data show about 250,000 clones, just over 90% seen once. Sequenced material: PBMCs or T cells enriched from blood (not recorded which). The receptors derive from a woman aged 18-29 years who had recovered from COVID-19. Each CDR3 is given with its conserved first and last residue. A D gene is named only where the DNA matches it firmly. The listing skips clone size in some rows; elsewhere it reads once, few, many or a size class.

d_gene: .
v_gene: TRBV28
j_gene: TRBJ1-2
abundance: .
CDR3nt: TGTGCCATTTTCGAGGACAGCTCCTATGGCTACACCTTC
CDR3aa: CAIFEDSSYGYTF

d_gene: .
v_gene: TRBV4-3
j_gene: TRBJ2-3
abundance: .
CDR3nt: TGCGCCAGCAGCCAAGGGGGGCTGTCAGATACGCAGTATTTT
CDR3aa: CASSQGGLSDTQYF

d_gene: .
v_gene: TRBV28
j_gene: TRBJ2-3
abundance: .
CDR3nt: TGTGCCAGTAAAAGGGGCGGGGCAGATACGCAGTATTTT
CDR3aa: CASKRGGADTQYF

d_gene: TRBD1
v_gene: TRBV11-3
j_gene: TRBJ1-2
abundance: .
CDR3nt: TGTGCCAGCAGCTTAGGCGTCGCGTCACAGGGGGCAAGAGGCTACACCTTC
CDR3aa: CASSLGVASQGARGYTF

d_gene: .
v_gene: TRBV27
j_gene: TRBJ1-2
abundance: .
CDR3nt: TGTGCCAGCAGTGCTGCCCCCCAGCGGGGCTACACCTTC
CDR3aa: CASSAAPQRGYTF

d_gene: TRBD1
v_gene: TRBV2
j_gene: TRBJ1-1
abundance: .
CDR3nt: TGTGCCAGCAGTCATCAGGGGGCGCGTACTGAAGCTTTCTTT
CDR3aa: CASSHQGARTEAFF

d_gene: .
v_gene: TRBV29-1
j_gene: TRBJ1-1
abundance: .
CDR3nt: TGCAGCGTCCGTACCGAGAGCATGAACACTGAAGCTTTCTTT
CDR3aa: CSVRTESMNTEAFF

d_gene: .
v_gene: TRBV6-5
j_gene: TRBJ1-2
abundance: .
CDR3nt: TGTGCCAGCAGTTTGGACAGCGGTGGCTACACCTTC
CDR3aa: CASSLDSGGYTF

d_gene: TRBD1
v_gene: TRBV29-1
j_gene: TRBJ2-7
abundance: .
CDR3nt: TGCAGCGCCACGACCGGGACAGGCTCCTACGAGCAGTACTTC
CDR3aa: CSATTGTGSYEQYF

d_gene: .
v_gene: TRBV14
j_gene: TRBJ2-1
abundance: .
CDR3nt: TGTGCCAGCAGCCCTTCTGGCCGCTCCTACAATGAGCAGTTCTTC
CDR3aa: CASSPSGRSYNEQFF

d_gene: TRBD1
v_gene: TRBV20-1
j_gene: TRBJ2-7
abundance: .
CDR3nt: TGCAGTGCAAGTTACAGGGGGCTCGAGCAGTACTTC
CDR3aa: CSASYRGLEQYF

d_gene: .
v_gene: TRBV19
j_gene: TRBJ2-2
abundance: .
CDR3nt: TGTGCCAGTAGTGGCCTCGGGGTACAGTCGTACACCGGGGAGCTGTTTTTT
CDR3aa: CASSGLGVQSYTGELFF

d_gene: TRBD2
v_gene: TRBV7-3
j_gene: TRBJ2-1
abundance: .
CDR3nt: TGTGCCAGCAGCTTAGGGCGGGAGAGGTACAATGAGCAGTTCTTC
CDR3aa: CASSLGRERYNEQFF

d_gene: TRBD1
v_gene: TRBV7-8
j_gene: TRBJ1-5
abundance: .
CDR3nt: TGTGCCAGCAGCCTCGGACAGGGGAGCAATCAGCCCCAGCATTTT
CDR3aa: CASSLGQGSNQPQHF

d_gene: .
v_gene: TRBV19
j_gene: TRBJ2-6
abundance: .
CDR3nt: TGTGCCAGCAGCGACGGAGCCGGGGCCAACGTCCTGACTTTC
CDR3aa: CASSDGAGANVLTF

d_gene: .
v_gene: TRBV12-2
j_gene: TRBJ2-3
abundance: .
CDR3nt: TGTGCAAGTCGCCGGAGTGGGCTAGCGGGGGGAGGGAGCACAGATACGCAGTATTTT
CDR3aa: CASRRSGLAGGGSTDTQYF

d_gene: .
v_gene: TRBV7-9
j_gene: TRBJ1-2
abundance: .
CDR3nt: TGTGCCAGCAGCTTAGGCGCCTCCGAGGGCTATGGCTACACCTTC
CDR3aa: CASSLGASEGYGYTF

d_gene: .
v_gene: TRBV7-9
j_gene: TRBJ2-3
abundance: .
CDR3nt: TGTGCCAGCAGCCAGGTTTTGTCCCTCACAGATACGCAGTATTTT
CDR3aa: CASSQVLSLTDTQYF

d_gene: .
v_gene: TRBV6-4
j_gene: TRBJ2-6
abundance: few
CDR3nt: TGTGCCAGCAGTGACTCGCGTTCTGGGGCCAACGTCCTGACTTTC
CDR3aa: CASSDSRSGANVLTF

d_gene: TRBD1
v_gene: TRBV25-1
j_gene: TRBJ2-2
abundance: .
CDR3nt: TGTGCCAGCAGTCTAGGGACAGGGAACACCGGGGAGCTGTTTTTT
CDR3aa: CASSLGTGNTGELFF

d_gene: TRBD2
v_gene: TRBV5-4
j_gene: TRBJ2-2
abundance: .
CDR3nt: TGTGCCAGCAAAAGGGACTACCTAGGGGCCGGGGAGCTGTTTTTT
CDR3aa: CASKRDYLGAGELFF

d_gene: .
v_gene: TRBV6-1
j_gene: TRBJ1-4
abundance: .
CDR3nt: TGTGCCAGCAGTGATCTTAGGACATCTCGAGCTAATGAAAAACTGTTTTTT
CDR3aa: CASSDLRTSRANEKLFF

d_gene: .
v_gene: TRBV5-8
j_gene: TRBJ1-5
abundance: once
CDR3nt: TGTGCCAGCAGCTTGGGGCAGGGAGCGGGACAGCCCCAGCATTTT
CDR3aa: CASSLGQGAGQPQHF

d_gene: TRBD1
v_gene: TRBV19
j_gene: TRBJ1-1
abundance: .
CDR3nt: TGTGCCAGTAGACTCCGGACAGGCTACACTGAAGCTTTCTTT
CDR3aa: CASRLRTGYTEAFF

d_gene: .
v_gene: TRBV5-1
j_gene: TRBJ1-1
abundance: .
CDR3nt: TGCGCCAGCAGCTTGGGGACAAGGAATATGAACACTGAAGCTTTCTTT
CDR3aa: CASSLGTRNMNTEAFF

d_gene: TRBD2
v_gene: TRBV18
j_gene: TRBJ2-1
abundance: .
CDR3nt: TGTGCCAGCTCACGGACTAGCGGGACGGACAATGAGCAGTTCTTC
CDR3aa: CASSRTSGTDNEQFF

d_gene: TRBD1
v_gene: TRBV28
j_gene: TRBJ2-3
abundance: .
CDR3nt: TGTGCCAGCAACACGGGACAGTTCTATACGCAGTATTTT
CDR3aa: CASNTGQFYTQYF

d_gene: .
v_gene: TRBV27
j_gene: TRBJ2-2
abundance: .
CDR3nt: TGTGCCAGCAGTTTACTGTCCACCGGGGAGCTGTTTTTT
CDR3aa: CASSLLSTGELFF

d_gene: TRBD1
v_gene: TRBV6-5
j_gene: TRBJ2-2
abundance: .
CDR3nt: TGTGCCAGTTGGACAGGGTGGTACACCGGGGAGCTGTTTTTT
CDR3aa: CASWTGWYTGELFF

d_gene: .
v_gene: TRBV10-3
j_gene: TRBJ1-2
abundance: .
CDR3nt: TGTGCCATCAGACAAGAGGTGCATCTGGGCTACACCTTC
CDR3aa: CAIRQEVHLGYTF

d_gene: .
v_gene: TRBV18
j_gene: TRBJ2-5
abundance: .
CDR3nt: TGTGCCAGCTCACCGCGATTCCGGGACAATCAAGAGACCCAGTACTTC
CDR3aa: CASSPRFRDNQETQYF

d_gene: .
v_gene: TRBV6-5
j_gene: TRBJ2-1
abundance: .
CDR3nt: TGTGCCAGCGGATTTCGAGGGGGGTTCTTC
CDR3aa: CASGFRGGFF

d_gene: TRBD2
v_gene: TRBV5-1
j_gene: TRBJ2-1
abundance: .
CDR3nt: TGCGCCAGCAGCTTGGGAACTAGCGGGGGGGCCGGTGAGCAGTTCTTC
CDR3aa: CASSLGTSGGAGEQFF

d_gene: .
v_gene: TRBV12-3/TRBV12-4
j_gene: TRBJ1-6
abundance: .
CDR3nt: TGTGCCAGCAGTCCCTCGGGATCACCCCTCCACTTT
CDR3aa: CASSPSGSPLHF

d_gene: TRBD1
v_gene: TRBV11-3
j_gene: TRBJ2-2
abundance: .
CDR3nt: TGTGCCAGCAGCCCCGGACAGGGAGCGAACACCGGGGAGCTGTTTTTT
CDR3aa: CASSPGQGANTGELFF

d_gene: .
v_gene: TRBV7-3
j_gene: TRBJ1-1
abundance: .
CDR3nt: TGTGCCAGCAGCTTAAGCGCAGGCAACACTGAAGCTTTCTTT
CDR3aa: CASSLSAGNTEAFF

d_gene: .
v_gene: TRBV4-1
j_gene: TRBJ2-6
abundance: once
CDR3nt: TGCGCCAGCAGCCAAGTTCACAGTCGTTCTGGGGCCAACGTCCTGACTTTC
CDR3aa: CASSQVHSRSGANVLTF

d_gene: .
v_gene: TRBV5-6
j_gene: TRBJ1-4
abundance: .
CDR3nt: TGTGCCAGCAGCTTGGCCGTGGGCGGGAAACTGTTTTTT
CDR3aa: CASSLAVGGKLFF

d_gene: .
v_gene: TRBV2
j_gene: TRBJ2-2
abundance: .
CDR3nt: TGTGCCAGCAGGGTTACAAACACCGGGGAGCTGTTTTTT
CDR3aa: CASRVTNTGELFF

d_gene: TRBD1
v_gene: TRBV27
j_gene: TRBJ1-1
abundance: .
CDR3nt: TGTGCCAGCAGTTTAGCCAGACAGGGGGCGCGCGCTTTCTTT
CDR3aa: CASSLARQGARAFF

d_gene: .
v_gene: TRBV15
j_gene: TRBJ1-4
abundance: .
CDR3nt: TGTGCCACCAGCACCGGGCGGGGGGAAAAACTGTTTTTT
CDR3aa: CATSTGRGEKLFF

d_gene: .
v_gene: TRBV5-1
j_gene: TRBJ2-7
abundance: .
CDR3nt: TGCGCCAGCAGCTTGGCCTCGGGTTACGAGCAGTACTTC
CDR3aa: CASSLASGYEQYF

d_gene: .
v_gene: TRBV27
j_gene: TRBJ1-1
abundance: few
CDR3nt: TGTGCCAGCAGTTCTATCATGAACACTGAAGCTTTCTTT
CDR3aa: CASSSIMNTEAFF

d_gene: TRBD2
v_gene: TRBV5-4
j_gene: TRBJ2-7
abundance: .
CDR3nt: TGTGCCAGCAGCCCAATAGCGGGAGGGAGCACCTACGAGCAGTACTTC
CDR3aa: CASSPIAGGSTYEQYF

d_gene: TRBD2
v_gene: TRBV5-1
j_gene: TRBJ2-4
abundance: few
CDR3nt: TGCGCCAGCCGAAGCGGGAGCGGAAACATTCAGTACTTC
CDR3aa: CASRSGSGNIQYF

d_gene: TRBD2
v_gene: TRBV19
j_gene: TRBJ2-3
abundance: .
CDR3nt: TGTGCCAGTAGTATCGGTGGACTAGGAGTTGGTACGCAGTATTTT
CDR3aa: CASSIGGLGVGTQYF

d_gene: TRBD1
v_gene: TRBV13
j_gene: TRBJ2-5
abundance: .
CDR3nt: TGTGCCAGCAGCTTTCAGGGGGCTCGGGAGACCCAGTACTTC
CDR3aa: CASSFQGARETQYF

d_gene: TRBD1
v_gene: TRBV4-2
j_gene: TRBJ2-5
abundance: .
CDR3nt: TGTGCCAGCAGCCAATCGGGACAGAAAGAGACCCAGTACTTC
CDR3aa: CASSQSGQKETQYF

d_gene: .
v_gene: TRBV11-3
j_gene: TRBJ1-2
abundance: few
CDR3nt: TGTGCCAGCAGCTCCCCGGGGTGGGGAAACTATGGCTACACCTTC
CDR3aa: CASSSPGWGNYGYTF

d_gene: .
v_gene: TRBV11-2
j_gene: TRBJ1-6
abundance: .
CDR3nt: TGTGCCAGCAGCTTAGATGTACCACTCTCCCCCCTCCACTTT
CDR3aa: CASSLDVPLSPLHF